A single sample is the source of the 32 T cell receptor beta chains below, sequenced in a study of OX40 agonist ivuxolimab in advanced cancers. The data were produced by immunoSEQ multiplex PCR, yet TCRdb's version contains in-frame clones alone and is incomplete. Of tens of thousands of clones listed, approximately 85% are singletons. The sample here was CD4+ or CD8+ T cells sorted from blood, taken in a trial of the OX40 agonist ivuxolimab. These TCRs come from an adult with an advanced solid tumor such as melanoma, head and neck, liver or kidney cancer.

The chain links TRBV11-2 to TRBJ2-1, with 9 positions matching TRBD1. The CDR3 extends over 17 amino acids. The trim removed 2 bases at V and 4 bases at J, leaving 9 bases unmatched. The V gene's germline CDR1 is SGHAT and CDR2 FQNNGV. Written as DNA, the CDR3 is TGTGCCAGCAGCTTAACCCCCGGGACAGGGAGGTACAATGAGCAGTTCTTC. It yields the protein CASSLTPGTGRYNEQFF.

The chain recombines TRBV11-2 with TRBJ2-1; 10 nucleotides align to TRBD2. With 5 bases clipped from V and 6 bases from J, the junction kept 10 bases outside the gene matches. Germline assignment: CDR1 SGHAT and CDR2 FQNNGV. This CDR3 is 16 amino acids long. Written as DNA, the CDR3 is TGTGCCAGCAGCACCGTAGCGGGAGGAAGGGGCAATGAGCAGTTCTTC. Translation: CASSTVAGGRGNEQFF.

This sequence joins TRBV5-6 and TRBJ2-2; the match to TRBD1 covers 12 bases. This CDR3 comprises 15 residues. Per the germline V gene, CDR1 is SGHDT and CDR2 is YYEEEE. V gave up 1 base and J gave up 6 bases; unmatched junction bases: 1. The CDR3 sequence is CASSLWDRGPGELFF. The CDR3 region has the DNA TGTGCCAGCAGCTTGTGGGACAGGGGGCCCGGGGAGCTGTTTTTT.

The rearrangement joins TRBV15 to TRBJ2-3; 11 nucleotides match TRBD2. V trimming: 1 base; J trimming: 10 bases; junction bases outside the gene matches: 10. The V gene's germline CDR1 is LNHNV and CDR2 YYDKDF (reference sequence). The CDR3 spans 16 residues. CDR3 amino acids: CATSRGLAGGPISQYF. CDR3 bases: TGTGCCACCAGCAGAGGATTAGCGGGAGGGCCAATTTCGCAGTATTTT.

This chain connects TRBV29-1 to TRBJ1-2; D is unclear. The CDR3 length is 13 residues. V lost 1 base and J 4 bases, leaving 10 bases between the germline ends. Germline-derived CDR1 and CDR2 are SQVTM and ANQGSEA. CDR3 in amino acids: CSVEVGSIYGYTF. In DNA form, the CDR3 reads TGCAGCGTTGAAGTGGGGTCCATCTATGGCTACACCTTC.

The V gene is TRBV4-2, the J gene TRBJ2-5; 7 bases match TRBD2. The DNA end lines up better with TRBJ2-7; the J call may be wrong. Germline CDR1 reads LGHNA; CDR2 reads YNFKEQ. CDR3 length: 15 residues. The CDR3 protein is CASSPLAANSYEQYF. The CDR3 bases are TGTGCCAGCAGCCCCCTAGCGGCTAACAGCTACGAGCAGTACTTC.

This clone turned up a few times. The V gene is TRBV7-2, the J gene TRBJ2-3; D may be TRBD1 or TRBD2 (5 bases each). CDR3 length: 14 amino acids. From germline, CDR1 is SGHTA and CDR2 FQGNSA. The V end was cut by 5 bases, the J end by 5 bases, with 14 bases between. CDR3 residues: CASSLIRGLDTQYF. The DNA of the CDR3 is TGTGCCAGCAGCCTCATACGGGGCTTAGATACGCAGTATTTT.

This chain links TRBV6-5 with TRBJ2-7, with a possible D match to TRBD1 (5 bases). The germline V and J ends were trimmed by 6 bases and 11 bases, with 20 bases remaining between them. Per germline, CDR1 MNHEY and CDR2 SVGAGI. The CDR3 has 13 residues. The CDR3 nucleotides are TGTGCCAGCAGCCTCTCGCGACAGTCTACAAAGTACTTC. It encodes CASSLSRQSTKYF.

The chain employs TRBV6-5 and TRBJ2-2; D ambiguous. The CDR3 runs 13 residues. Trimming took off 2 bases at V and 5 bases at J, with 6 bases between the two ends. Germline CDR1 reads MNHEY; CDR2 reads SVGAGI. CDR3 coding DNA: TGTGCCAGCAGTTACACTCGAACCGGGGAGCTGTTTTTT. Translation: CASSYTRTGELFF.

The chain recombines TRBV7-2 with TRBJ1-4, with D unresolved. CDR3 size: 16 residues. Trimming removed 1 base from V and 0 bases from J, with 9 bases in between. Per the germline V gene, CDR1 is SGHTA and CDR2 is FQGNSA. DNA for the CDR3: TGTGCCAGCAGCTTAGACCTTCGTGCAACTAATGAAAAACTGTTTTTT. Residues: CASSLDLRATNEKLFF. The full variable domain, in which reference TRBV7-2 and TRBJ1-4 provide the parts outside the CDR3, is GAGVSQSPSNKVTEKGKDVELRCDPISGHTALYWYRQSLGQGLEFLIYFQGNSAPDKSGLPSDRFSAERTGGSVSTLTIQRTQQEDSAVYLCASSLDLRATNEKLFFGSGTQLSVL.

The chain recombines TRBV7-3 with TRBJ2-1; TRBD1 agrees at 9 bases. The germline V gene has CDR1 SGHTA and CDR2 FQGTGA. With 2 bases clipped from V and 4 bases from J, the junction kept 6 bases outside the gene matches. The CDR3 length is 16 residues. This chain's CDR3 is CASSLPRQGEYNEQFF. CDR3 coding DNA: TGTGCCAGCAGCTTACCTCGACAGGGGGAATACAATGAGCAGTTCTTC.

The V and J genes are TRBV7-9 and TRBJ2-7; 11 bases match TRBD2. The CDR3 is made up of 15 amino acids. Germline CDR1 and CDR2: SEHNR and FQNEAQ (reference sequence). Germline trimming cut 2 bases from V and 3 bases from J; bases unmatched to any gene: 3. CDR3 bases: TGTGCCAGCAGCTTAAGCCTAGCGGGAGGCTACGAGCAGTACTTC. It yields the protein CASSLSLAGGYEQYF. The variable domain in full, with the rest retrieved from reference TRBV7-9 and TRBJ2-7, is DTGVSQNPRHKITKRGQNVTFRCDPISEHNRLYWYRQTLGQGPEFLTYFQNEAQLEKSRLLSDRFSAERPKGSFSTLEIQRTEQGDSAMYLCASSLSLAGGYEQYFGPGTRLTVT.

In DNA, the CDR3 is TGTGCCAGCAGCCCCCGGGACAGGGGGTCCGACTCCTACAATGAGCAGTTCTTC. It encodes CASSPRDRGSDSYNEQFF. This sequence joins TRBV7-9 and TRBJ2-1; 11 bases are shared with TRBD1. The germline V gene has CDR1 SEHNR and CDR2 FQNEAQ (reference sequence). The CDR3 has 18 residues. The V gene end was trimmed by 5 bases and the J gene end by 0 bases; junction bases not matched to a gene: 9.

V is TRBV14 and J is TRBJ2-3; D is unclear. Trimming cost V 3 bases and J 6 bases, with 10 bases left between them. The germline V gene has CDR1 SGHDN and CDR2 FVKESK. The CDR3 runs to 13 residues. The CDR3 DNA is TGTGCCAGCAGCCAGGAGTTGGGGGATACGCAGTATTTT. It specifies CASSQELGDTQYF.

This chain connects TRBV5-4 to TRBJ2-1; 7 bases are shared with TRBD2. This CDR3 has 16 amino acids. With V trimmed by 4 bases and J by 2 bases, 9 bases remained unmatched. Germline loops: CDR1 SGHNT, CDR2 YYREEE (reference sequence). This chain's CDR3 is CASSPSGGLTYNEQFF. CDR3 bases: TGTGCCAGCAGCCCGTCGGGGGGACTAACCTACAATGAGCAGTTCTTC.

This clone showed up just a few times. This chain links TRBV4-1 with TRBJ1-5, with D unclear. The V and J ends lost 4 bases and 4 bases respectively, with 11 bases between them. Germline V CDR1 and CDR2: MGHRA, YSYEKL. The CDR3 contains 14 residues. CDR3 protein: CASSLSGVNQPQHF. CDR3 nucleotides: TGCGCCAGCAGCCTGAGTGGCGTTAATCAGCCCCAGCATTTT.

CDR3 region: CASSAFTSGAYNEQFF. In nucleotides, the CDR3 is TGTGCCAGCAGTGCCTTCACTAGCGGGGCCTACAATGAGCAGTTCTTC. V gene TRBV25-1 combines with J gene TRBJ2-1; TRBD2 matches at 10 bases. CDR3 length: 16 amino acids. The ends lost 4 bases at V and 2 bases at J; junction bases unmatched: 5. Germline CDR1 reads MGHDK; CDR2 reads SYGVNS.

The chain uses TRBV30 and TRBJ2-1; the match to TRBD2 covers 10 bases. This CDR3 is 15 amino acids long. Germline V CDR1 and CDR2: GTSNPN, SVGIG (reference sequence). The V segment lost 2 bases and the J segment 4 bases; nucleotides outside the gene matches: 5. Here the CDR3 DNA reads TGTGCCTGGAGTCCCGGGACTAGCGTTTACAATGAGCAGTTCTTC. Encoded protein: CAWSPGTSVYNEQFF.

CDR3 nucleotides: TGTGCCTCCGGACAGGGACCATACGAGCAGTACTTC. It is translated as CASGQGPYEQYF. V usage is TRBV30 and J usage is TRBJ2-7; 8 bases agree with TRBD1. The germline gives CDR1 GTSNPN, CDR2 SVGIG (reference sequence). Trimming took 7 bases from V and 4 from J; bases not matched to a gene: 6. The CDR3 runs 12 residues.

A single count supports this clone. V is TRBV11-1 and J is TRBJ2-1; D is perhaps TRBD1 (6 bases). CDR1 SGHAT and CDR2 FQDESV come from the germline V gene (reference sequence). V was pared by 1 base and J by 2 bases, with 15 bases between. This CDR3 has 17 residues. The CDR3 protein is CASSLGAQWGPYNEQFF. CDR3 DNA: TGTGCCAGCAGCTTAGGAGCTCAATGGGGGCCCTACAATGAGCAGTTCTTC.

The chain joins TRBV10-3 to TRBJ2-1; D may be TRBD1 or TRBD2 (5 bases each). Germline CDR1 ENHRY, CDR2 SYGVKD. The length of the CDR3 is 13 residues. Trimming stripped 10 bases from V and 2 bases from J, with 12 bases between. Here the CDR3 reads CATGTAAYNEQFF. Here the CDR3 DNA reads TGTGCCACGGGGACGGCGGCCTACAATGAGCAGTTCTTC.

This sequence joins TRBV2 and TRBJ2-1, with D possibly being TRBD1 (6 bases). The CDR3 is 15 residues long. The germline CDR1 and CDR2 sequences are SNHLY and FYNNEI. V was pared by 11 bases and J by 5 bases, with 22 bases between. CDR3: CAVQGQGRLHNEQFF. The CDR3 coding sequence is TGTGCCGTCCAGGGGCAGGGAAGACTACACAATGAGCAGTTCTTC.

This clone occurred once. V gene TRBV27 combines with J gene TRBJ2-7; the match to TRBD2 covers 14 bases. In germline, CDR1 is MNHEY, CDR2 SMNVEV (reference sequence). This CDR3 region has 19 residues. The trim removed 6 bases at V and 6 bases at J, leaving 19 bases unmatched. CDR3 protein: CASSQLPGLAGVVAFEQYF. As DNA, the CDR3 is TGTGCCAGCAGCCAGTTACCGGGACTAGCGGGAGTAGTAGCTTTCGAGCAGTACTTC.

The rearrangement joins TRBV18 to TRBJ2-3; possible D gene TRBD2, 6 bases. This CDR3 has 15 residues. V was trimmed by 4 bases and J by 0 bases, leaving 11 bases between them. Germline lookup yields CDR1 KGHSH and CDR2 LQKENI. The CDR3 nucleotides are TGTGCCAGCTCACGGGTGGGAGGCAGCACAGATACGCAGTATTTT. Translated: CASSRVGGSTDTQYF.

The rearrangement joins TRBV5-1 to TRBJ2-7; D gene uncertain. Trimming took 5 bases from V and 0 from J, leaving 12 bases between them. Germline CDR1 reads SGHRS; CDR2 reads YFSETQ. This CDR3 comprises 14 residues. CDR3 sequence reads: CASRGGFPSYEQYF. In DNA, the CDR3 is TGCGCCAGCAGGGGTGGATTTCCCTCCTACGAGCAGTACTTC.

The chain has TRBV19 and TRBJ2-3, with 7 bases fitting TRBD2. V trimming: 0 bases; J trimming: 4 bases; junction bases outside the gene matches: 10. Germline CDR1 is LNHDA and CDR2 is SQIVND (reference sequence). This CDR3 comprises 17 residues. The DNA for the CDR3 is TGTGCCAGTAGTATAGATCGGGGGGACTACCAACCAGATACGCAGTATTTT. Encoded protein: CASSIDRGDYQPDTQYF.

This clone was picked up a small number of times. This sequence joins TRBV4-3 and TRBJ2-1; tentatively, D is TRBD2 (6 bases). The V end lost 0 bases, the J end lost 1 base, and 10 bases lay between the germline ends. The germline V gene has CDR1 LGHNA and CDR2 YSLEER. This CDR3 comprises 16 residues. CDR3 residues: CASSQDSSGSYNEQFF. The CDR3, as DNA: TGCGCCAGCAGCCAAGATTCCAGCGGGTCCTACAATGAGCAGTTCTTC.

This clone appeared a few times. The CDR3 DNA reads as TGTGCCAGCAGCTTGGCCCAGGGGGCGCATGAAAAACTGTTTTTT. Translating gives CASSLAQGAHEKLFF. The chain combines TRBV5-4 with TRBJ1-4; 8 nucleotides match TRBD1. Per the germline V gene, CDR1 is SGHNT and CDR2 is YYREEE (reference sequence). The CDR3 covers 15 residues. J was trimmed by 6 bases and V by 0 bases; bases with no gene match: 4.

Notes on this clone: Mismatch with germline at one junction end may stem from a read error. This sequence joins TRBV6-6 and TRBJ2-7; 12 bases agree with TRBD2. This CDR3 is 13 amino acids long. CDR1 and CDR2 (germline): MNHNY, SVGAGI (reference sequence). For the CDR3, the DNA is TGTGCCAGCAGTTACTTGACCGGACTAGCGGGAATCTTC. Encoded protein: CASSYLTGLAGIF.

The chain joins TRBV18 to TRBJ1-1; perhaps TRBD1 as D (6 bases). Trimming left V 1 base short and J 11 bases short, with 20 bases between. Germline CDR1 reads KGHSH; CDR2 reads LQKENI. The CDR3 sequence is 15 residues long. CDR3 residues: CASSPRQGTSTEAFF. The DNA for the CDR3 is TGTGCCAGCTCACCACGGCAGGGGACCTCTACCGAGGCTTTCTTT.

The rearrangement joins TRBV7-3 to TRBJ2-1; 9 bases map to TRBD1. CDR1 and CDR2 (germline): SGHTA, FQGTGA. The CDR3 sequence is 16 residues long. The ends lost 5 bases at V and 5 bases at J; junction bases unmatched: 10. The CDR3 coding sequence is TGTGCCAGCAGCCCCAACTCGGGGACAGGGAACAATGAGCAGTTCTTC. As protein: CASSPNSGTGNNEQFF.

This clone was picked up one time. V usage is TRBV2 and J usage is TRBJ2-5; TRBD2 agrees at 7 bases. Germline-derived CDR1 and CDR2 are SNHLY and FYNNEI. V lost 11 bases and J lost 5; bases outside the gene matches: 14. The CDR3 is made up of 14 amino acids. The CDR3 here is CAGGGASADETQYF. The CDR3 nucleotides are TGTGCCGGGGGGGGAGCGTCCGCAGACGAGACCCAGTACTTC. The full variable domain, with the rest looked up from reference TRBV2 and TRBJ2-5, is EPEVTQTPSHQVTQMGQEVILRCVPISNHLYFYWYRQILGQKVEFLVSFYNNEISEKSEIFDDQFSVERPDGSNFTLKIRSTKLEDSAMYFCAGGGASADETQYFGPGTRLLVL.